Below are 14 T cell receptor beta chains sequenced from a single sample in a study of blood T cell repertoires in COVID-19. The method was immunoSEQ multiplex PCR; TCRdb's version includes in-frame clones alone and lacks a portion of them. The sample includes about 250,000 clones, 70% to 85% of them seen just once. Sequenced: peripheral blood. Receptors were obtained from a woman in her thirties or forties with active or convalescent COVID-19.

This clone has only one observation. This chain uses TRBV7-3 with TRBJ1-2, with D tentatively TRBD1 (6 bases). The V and J ends lost 5 bases and 2 bases respectively, with 12 bases between them. This CDR3 has 14 residues. The germline V gene has CDR1 SGHTA and CDR2 FQGTGA. CDR3 DNA sequence: TGTGCCAGCAGCCGACAGGCAGGGAACTATGGCTACACCTTC. Translation: CASSRQAGNYGYTF.

CDR3 amino acids: CASRKQENYGYTF. The DNA for the CDR3 is TGTGCCAGTAGGAAACAGGAAAACTATGGCTACACCTTC. The chain recombines TRBV19 with TRBJ1-2; D is perhaps TRBD1 (5 bases). Between the trimmed V and J ends, which lost 6 bases and 2 bases, there was a span of 10 bases. Germline CDR1 is LNHDA and CDR2 is SQIVND (reference sequence). The length of the CDR3 is 13 residues.

This clone was seen a few times. The chain joins TRBV5-1 to TRBJ1-1; D unresolved. V was trimmed by 5 bases and J by 1 base, leaving 9 bases between them. Germline values: CDR1 SGHRS, CDR2 YFSETQ. CDR3 length: 13 amino acids. DNA of the CDR3: TGCGCCAGCAGAGGCCGGGGGAACACTGAAGCTTTCTTT. This encodes CASRGRGNTEAFF.

The CDR3 spells CASREIGTEAGEQFF. Written as DNA, the CDR3 is TGTGCCAGCAGAGAGATCGGGACAGAGGCAGGTGAGCAGTTCTTC. The V call is TRBV9, the J call TRBJ2-1; 7 bases are a match to TRBD1. This CDR3 region has 15 residues. Germline V gives CDR1 SGDLS, CDR2 YYNGEE. Germline trimming cut 5 bases from V and 9 bases from J; bases unmatched to any gene: 14.

The chain joins TRBV6-1 to TRBJ2-7; D may be TRBD1 (6 bases). Between the trimmed V and J ends, which lost 3 bases and 3 bases, there was a span of 18 bases. CDR3 length equals 16 residues. The germline V gene encodes CDR1 MNHNS and CDR2 SASEGT. In DNA form, the CDR3 reads TGTGCCAGCAGTGATCCGGGTGTTGCAGGGGACTACGAGCAGTACGTC. It is translated as CASSDPGVAGDYEQYV.

This clone was detected only a few times. The V gene is TRBV18, the J gene TRBJ2-3; TRBD2 matches 13 bases. The length of the CDR3 is 17 residues. Germline trimming cut 3 bases from V and 0 bases from J; bases unmatched to any gene: 3. Germline V gene data show CDR1 as KGHSH and CDR2 as LQKENI. DNA for the CDR3: TGTGCCAGCTCACCCCGGACTAGCGGGGGAAGCACAGATACGCAGTATTTT. Translated: CASSPRTSGGSTDTQYF.

CDR3 in DNA: TGCAGCGTTGAAAGTCCTCCAGCTAACTATGGCTACACCTTC. This encodes CSVESPPANYGYTF. J is TRBJ1-2 and V is TRBV29-1; the D is unclear. This CDR3 region has 14 residues. Germline CDR1 SQVTM, CDR2 ANQGSEA. V dropped 2 bases and J dropped 0 bases, with 10 bases sitting between them.

V is TRBV5-1 and J is TRBJ2-3; D gene ambiguous. This CDR3 contains 15 residues. The V and J ends lost 1 base and 2 bases respectively, with 11 bases between them. CDR1 SGHRS and CDR2 YFSETQ come from the germline V gene. CDR3 in amino acids: CASSLLARTTDTQYF. CDR3 bases: TGCGCCAGCAGCTTGTTGGCCCGCACCACAGATACGCAGTATTTT.

V is TRBV24-1 and J is TRBJ1-3; 7 bases fit TRBD1. CDR3 size: 12 residues. Germline V gene data show CDR1 as KGHDR and CDR2 as SFDVKD. V shed 3 bases and J 9 bases; nucleotides not matched to a gene: 1. Written as DNA, the CDR3 is TGTGCCACCAGTGATACAGGGGTCACCATATATTTT. This sequence encodes CATSDTGVTIYF.

This chain uses TRBV16 with TRBJ1-4, with unresolved D. The CDR3 length is 12 residues. Germline V gene lookup returns CDR1 KGHSY and CDR2 FQNENV. The V end lost 4 bases, the J end lost 8 bases, and 8 bases lay between the germline ends. CDR3 nucleotide sequence: TGTGCCAGCAGCCTAACAGCCGAAAAACTGTTTTTT. Amino acid sequence: CASSLTAEKLFF.

V and J are TRBV5-1 and TRBJ1-2, with 8 bases matching TRBD1. CDR1 is SGHRS, CDR2 YFSETQ, per germline. This CDR3 is 16 amino acids long. V was clipped by 3 bases and J by 1 base; unmatched bases: 8. The CDR3 reads CASSSGDRGLNYGYTF. The CDR3 nucleotides read TGCGCCAGCAGCTCGGGAGACAGGGGCCTTAACTATGGCTACACCTTC. Drawing the rest from reference TRBV5-1 and TRBJ1-2, the complete variable domain is KAGVTQTPRYLIKTRGQQVTLSCSPISGHRSVSWYQQTPGQGLQFLFEYFSETQRNKGNFPGRFSGRQFSNSRSEMNVSTLELGDSALYLCASSSGDRGLNYGYTFGSGTRLTVV.

A few counts support this clone. The V and J genes are TRBV6-5 and TRBJ2-3; 9 bases are a match to TRBD1. Looked up from germline, CDR1 is MNHEY and CDR2 is SVGAGI. The CDR3 has 15 residues. The V and J ends lost 6 bases and 2 bases, in that order; junction bases with no gene match: 6. This chain's CDR3 is CASSRGTGPTDTQYF. CDR3 sequence (DNA): TGTGCCAGCAGCCGTGGGACAGGGCCCACAGATACGCAGTATTTT.

The V and J genes are TRBV2 and TRBJ2-3, with D maybe TRBD1 (5 bases). Germline-derived CDR1 and CDR2 are SNHLY and FYNNEI. The CDR3 consists of 17 residues. V was cut by 2 bases and J by 6 bases, with 21 bases left in between. CDR3 nucleotide sequence: TGTGCCAGCAGTGAAAGGGTTACAGGCTCCGTAACGGATACGCAGTATTTT. This sequence encodes CASSERVTGSVTDTQYF.

The chain carries TRBV28 and TRBJ1-5; 7 nucleotides match TRBD1. J lost 6 bases, V lost 2 bases, and 7 bases had no gene match. The CDR3 length is 15 residues. Germline lookup yields CDR1 MDHEN and CDR2 SYDVKM. The CDR3 nucleotides are TGTGCCAGCAGTTTAGCCCAAGGGGGCCGTCAGCCCCAGCATTTT. The encoded protein is CASSLAQGGRQPQHF.